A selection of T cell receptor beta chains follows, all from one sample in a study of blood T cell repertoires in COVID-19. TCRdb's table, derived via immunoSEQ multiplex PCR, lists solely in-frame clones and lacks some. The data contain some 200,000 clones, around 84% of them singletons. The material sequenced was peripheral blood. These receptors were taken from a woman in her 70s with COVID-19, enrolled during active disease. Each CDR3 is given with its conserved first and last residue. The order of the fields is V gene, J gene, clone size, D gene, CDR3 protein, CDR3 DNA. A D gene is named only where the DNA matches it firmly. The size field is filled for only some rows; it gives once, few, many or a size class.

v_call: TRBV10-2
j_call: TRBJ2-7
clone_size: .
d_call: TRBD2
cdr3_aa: CASSDLERGTYEQYF
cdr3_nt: TGCGCCAGCAGTGATCTCGAGCGGGGGACCTACGAGCAGTACTTC

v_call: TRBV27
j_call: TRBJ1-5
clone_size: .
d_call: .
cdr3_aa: CASSLSKQGPIRGQPQHF
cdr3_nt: TGTGCCAGCAGTTTATCGAAACAGGGTCCTATTCGGGGTCAGCCCCAGCATTTT

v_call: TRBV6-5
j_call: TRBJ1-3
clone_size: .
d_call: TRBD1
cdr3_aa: CASTEGAGLGNTIYF
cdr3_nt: TGTGCCAGTACAGAGGGGGCAGGTCTTGGAAACACCATATATTTT

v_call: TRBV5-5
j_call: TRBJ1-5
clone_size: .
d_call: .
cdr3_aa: CASSLTTTGRGQPQHF
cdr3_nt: TGTGCCAGCAGCTTAACAACGACAGGCCGCGGTCAGCCCCAGCATTTT

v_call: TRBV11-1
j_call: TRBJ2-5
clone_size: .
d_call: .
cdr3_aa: CATLSGETQYF
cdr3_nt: TGTGCCACCCTTTCGGGAGAGACCCAGTACTTC

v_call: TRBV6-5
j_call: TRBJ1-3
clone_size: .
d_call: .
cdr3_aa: CASSRQGNTIYF
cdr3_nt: TGTGCCAGCAGTCGACAGGGAAACACCATATATTTT

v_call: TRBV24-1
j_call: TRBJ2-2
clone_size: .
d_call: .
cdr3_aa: CATSVDRNTGELFF
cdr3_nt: TGTGCCACCAGTGTGGACAGAAACACCGGGGAGCTGTTTTTT

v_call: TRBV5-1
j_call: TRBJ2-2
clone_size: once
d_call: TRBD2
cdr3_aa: CASSLEGLAGAGPAAGELFF
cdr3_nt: TGCGCCAGCAGCTTGGAAGGACTAGCGGGAGCCGGTCCGGCCGCCGGGGAGCTGTTTTTT

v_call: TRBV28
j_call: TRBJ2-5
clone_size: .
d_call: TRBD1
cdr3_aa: CASSAPMTGLRGETQYF
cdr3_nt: TGTGCCAGCAGTGCCCCTATGACAGGGTTGAGGGGAGAGACCCAGTACTTC

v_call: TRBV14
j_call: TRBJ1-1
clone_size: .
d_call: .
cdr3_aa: CASSQVEAKAFF
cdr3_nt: TGTGCCAGCAGCCAAGTCGAGGCCAAAGCTTTCTTT

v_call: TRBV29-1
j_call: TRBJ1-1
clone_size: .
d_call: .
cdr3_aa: CSYTQGRVAFF
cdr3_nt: TGCAGCTATACTCAGGGCAGGGTGGCTTTCTTT

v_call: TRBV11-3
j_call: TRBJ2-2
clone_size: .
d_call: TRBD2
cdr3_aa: CASSLDLSTSGRGELFF
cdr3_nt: TGTGCCAGCAGCTTAGATTTATCGACTAGCGGGAGAGGGGAGCTGTTTTTT

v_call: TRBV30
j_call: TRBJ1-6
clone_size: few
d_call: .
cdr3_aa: CAWSGSLNSPLHF
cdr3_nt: TGTGCCTGGAGCGGGTCACTCAATTCACCCCTCCACTTT

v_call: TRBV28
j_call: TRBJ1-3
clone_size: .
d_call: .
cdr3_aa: CASSLFFSGNTIYF
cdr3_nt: TGTGCCAGCAGTTTATTCTTCTCTGGAAACACCATATATTTT

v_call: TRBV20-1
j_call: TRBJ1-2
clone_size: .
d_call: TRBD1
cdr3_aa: CSASRQGAAPRF
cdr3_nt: TGCAGTGCTAGTAGACAGGGGGCGGCCCCTAGATTC

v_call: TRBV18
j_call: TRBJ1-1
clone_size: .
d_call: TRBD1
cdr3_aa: CASSPWDRGGEAFF
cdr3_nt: TGTGCCAGCTCACCATGGGACAGGGGAGGTGAAGCTTTCTTT

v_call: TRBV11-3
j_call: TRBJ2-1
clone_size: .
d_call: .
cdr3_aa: CASSFSQTSYNEQFF
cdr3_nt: TGTGCCAGCAGCTTCAGTCAAACCTCCTACAATGAGCAGTTCTTC

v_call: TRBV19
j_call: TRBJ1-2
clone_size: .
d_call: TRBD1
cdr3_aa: CASSARTGTGSDYTF
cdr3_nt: TGTGCCAGTAGTGCAAGAACCGGGACAGGCAGTGACTACACCTTC

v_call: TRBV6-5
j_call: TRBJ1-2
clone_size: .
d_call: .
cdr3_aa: CASSYSLRGSYGYTF
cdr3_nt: TGTGCCAGCAGTTACTCGCTCAGGGGATCGTATGGCTACACCTTC

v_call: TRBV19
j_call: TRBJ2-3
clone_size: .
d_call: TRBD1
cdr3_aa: CASSDRASTDTQYF
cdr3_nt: TGTGCCAGTAGTGACAGGGCTAGCACAGATACGCAGTATTTT

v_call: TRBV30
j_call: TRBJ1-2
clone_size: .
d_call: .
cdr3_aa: CAWRVGHLLEDGYTF
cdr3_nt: TGTGCCTGGAGAGTGGGACACCTTTTGGAGGATGGCTACACCTTC

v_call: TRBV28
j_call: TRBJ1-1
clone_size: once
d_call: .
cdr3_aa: CASRPQGYNTEAFF
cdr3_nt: TGTGCCAGCAGGCCTCAGGGTTATAACACTGAAGCTTTCTTT

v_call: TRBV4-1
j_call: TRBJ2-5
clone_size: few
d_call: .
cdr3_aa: CASSHNPGKGETQYF
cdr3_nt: TGCGCCAGCAGCCACAATCCCGGGAAAGGGGAGACCCAGTACTTC

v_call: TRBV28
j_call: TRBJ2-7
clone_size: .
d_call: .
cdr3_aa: CASLSSYEQYF
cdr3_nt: TGTGCCAGCCTCAGCTCCTACGAGCAGTACTTC

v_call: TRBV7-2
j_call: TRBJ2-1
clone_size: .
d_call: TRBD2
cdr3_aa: CASSFEGRGYNEQFF
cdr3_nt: TGTGCCAGCAGCTTCGAGGGGAGGGGATACAATGAGCAGTTCTTC

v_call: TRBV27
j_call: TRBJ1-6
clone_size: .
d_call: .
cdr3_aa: CASSLEGQGGDSPLHF
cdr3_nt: TGTGCCAGCAGTTTAGAAGGGCAGGGCGGCGATTCACCCCTCCACTTT

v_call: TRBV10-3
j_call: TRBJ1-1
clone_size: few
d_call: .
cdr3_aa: CAISESRGTEAFF
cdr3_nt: TGTGCCATCAGTGAGTCAAGGGGCACTGAAGCTTTCTTT